These T cell receptor beta chains were read from a single sample in a study of T-cell memory formation after mild COVID-19. TCRdb re-analysed the 5' RACE reads in MiXCR, keeping a single row per CDR3 protein. The data show roughly 610,000 distinct CDR3 sequences, around 16% seen once. Sequenced: PBMCs or a T cell subset sorted from them (not recorded which). These receptor sequences come from an adult woman who had mild COVID-19 (a few samples of this study predate the infection). Cell type and time point are not known. The conserved cysteine and the conserved F or W are not part of the CDR3 here. Fields, in order: V gene, CDR3 protein.

v_call: TRBV15
cdr3_aa: ATSGAVIDTQY

v_call: TRBV30
cdr3_aa: ASSGDEQF

v_call: TRBV3-1
cdr3_aa: ASSQVTAGSGNTIY

v_call: TRBV11-3
cdr3_aa: ASSLAALGEQF

v_call: TRBV24-1
cdr3_aa: ATSDSRSSQETQY

v_call: TRBV29-1
cdr3_aa: SVVGQGASYEQY

v_call: TRBV19
cdr3_aa: ASSIVGSHTEAF

v_call: TRBV5-1
cdr3_aa: ASSFRPEKGLHEQY

v_call: TRBV5-5
cdr3_aa: ASAPEQAYNEQF

v_call: TRBV7-9
cdr3_aa: ASSLPSGQGFHEQY

v_call: TRBV29-1
cdr3_aa: SVGRGNGYT

v_call: TRBV7-2
cdr3_aa: ASSHERGRRLN

v_call: TRBV27
cdr3_aa: ASTLMLPASGGETQY

v_call: TRBV5-5
cdr3_aa: ASSLAGYNQPQH

v_call: TRBV21-1
cdr3_aa: ASSKGKTFEAF

v_call: TRBV5-6
cdr3_aa: ASSLVSAPEAF

v_call: TRBV9
cdr3_aa: ASSVGDTRGQPQH

v_call: TRBV24-1
cdr3_aa: ATSDVSTGVEETQY

v_call: TRBV15
cdr3_aa: ATSGQYASTDTQY

v_call: TRBV14
cdr3_aa: ASSQAYGGYTEVF

v_call: TRBV6-5
cdr3_aa: ASSYGRPNTEAF

v_call: TRBV19
cdr3_aa: ASSSTGALFNEQF

v_call: TRBV24-1
cdr3_aa: ATSDYRQEYTGELF

v_call: TRBV5-1
cdr3_aa: ASSLLGRGYQETQY

v_call: TRBV5-6
cdr3_aa: ASSSPHRLAGAQETQY

v_call: TRBV5-4
cdr3_aa: ASSFGQGLPSYEQY

v_call: TRBV6-5
cdr3_aa: ASSYDSWQY

v_call: TRBV6-6
cdr3_aa: ASSYTSGGTDTQY

v_call: TRBV5-1
cdr3_aa: ASRRQGDTDTQY

v_call: TRBV4-1
cdr3_aa: ASSQVQAGSYEQY

v_call: TRBV9
cdr3_aa: ASSPEDSQETQY

v_call: TRBV29-1
cdr3_aa: SVEDGQTGNNEQF

v_call: TRBV28
cdr3_aa: ASSYPRGLQETQY

v_call: TRBV5-6
cdr3_aa: ASSLDPGLSSREQF

v_call: TRBV29-1
cdr3_aa: SVYEFVEQF

v_call: TRBV3-1
cdr3_aa: ASSPGTGGSNTGELI

v_call: TRBV18
cdr3_aa: ASSPQTGSPNTQY

v_call: TRBV4-1
cdr3_aa: ASSQPSLSRTASTDTQY

v_call: TRBV29-1
cdr3_aa: SVEDVADTQETQY

v_call: TRBV6-5
cdr3_aa: ASSPGGGDRQETQY

v_call: TRBV4-1
cdr3_aa: ASSGGLAGDNEQF

v_call: TRBV3-1
cdr3_aa: ASSRWQGTSGGPTYEQY

v_call: TRBV7-2
cdr3_aa: ASSPSSTSYNEQF

v_call: TRBV29-1
cdr3_aa: SVENGQGRSAGYT